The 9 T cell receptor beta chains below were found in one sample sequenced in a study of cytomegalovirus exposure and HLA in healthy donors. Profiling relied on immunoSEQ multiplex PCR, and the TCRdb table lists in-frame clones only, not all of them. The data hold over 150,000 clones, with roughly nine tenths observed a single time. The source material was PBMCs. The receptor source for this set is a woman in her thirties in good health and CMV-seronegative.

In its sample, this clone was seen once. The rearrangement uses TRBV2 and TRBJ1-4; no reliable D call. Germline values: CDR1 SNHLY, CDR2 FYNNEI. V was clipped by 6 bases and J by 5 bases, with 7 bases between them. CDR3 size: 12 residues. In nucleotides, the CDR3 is TGTGCCAGCAGGCGGCGCAATGAAAAACTGTTTTTT. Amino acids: CASRRRNEKLFF.

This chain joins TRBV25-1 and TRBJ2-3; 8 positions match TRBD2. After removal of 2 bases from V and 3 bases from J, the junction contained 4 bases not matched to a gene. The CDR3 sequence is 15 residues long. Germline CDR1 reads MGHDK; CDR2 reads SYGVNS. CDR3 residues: CASSERGGTTDTQYF. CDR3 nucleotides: TGTGCCAGCAGTGAACGGGGGGGGACTACAGATACGCAGTATTTT. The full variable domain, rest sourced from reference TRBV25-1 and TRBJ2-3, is EADIYQTPRYLVIGTGKKITLECSQTMGHDKMYWYQQDPGMELHLIHYSYGVNSTEKGDLSSESTVSRIRTEHFPLTLESARPSHTSQYLCASSERGGTTDTQYFGPGTRLTVL.

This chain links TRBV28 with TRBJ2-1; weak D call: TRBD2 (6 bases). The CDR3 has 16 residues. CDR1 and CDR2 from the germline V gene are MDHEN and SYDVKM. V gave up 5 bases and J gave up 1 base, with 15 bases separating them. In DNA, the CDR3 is TGTGCCAGCAGTCCCGGGTCGGGAGAGTCCTACAATGAGCAGTTCTTC. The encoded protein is CASSPGSGESYNEQFF.

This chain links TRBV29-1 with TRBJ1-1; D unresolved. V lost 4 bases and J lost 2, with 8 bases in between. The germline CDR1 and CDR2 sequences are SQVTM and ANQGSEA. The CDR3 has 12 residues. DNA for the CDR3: TGCAGCGTTGCGGGCCTTAACACTGAAGCTTTCTTT. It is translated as CSVAGLNTEAFF.

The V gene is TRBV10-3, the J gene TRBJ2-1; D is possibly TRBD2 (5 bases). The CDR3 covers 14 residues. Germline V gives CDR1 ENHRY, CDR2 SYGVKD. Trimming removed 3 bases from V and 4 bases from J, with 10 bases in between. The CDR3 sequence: CAISDPSRYNEQFF. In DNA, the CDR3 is TGTGCCATCAGTGACCCTAGCAGATACAATGAGCAGTTCTTC.

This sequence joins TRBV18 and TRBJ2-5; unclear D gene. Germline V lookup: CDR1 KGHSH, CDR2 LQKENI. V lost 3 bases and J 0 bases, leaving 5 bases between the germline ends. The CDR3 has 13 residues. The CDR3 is CASSPLYQETQYF. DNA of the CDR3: TGTGCCAGCTCACCCCTCTACCAAGAGACCCAGTACTTC.

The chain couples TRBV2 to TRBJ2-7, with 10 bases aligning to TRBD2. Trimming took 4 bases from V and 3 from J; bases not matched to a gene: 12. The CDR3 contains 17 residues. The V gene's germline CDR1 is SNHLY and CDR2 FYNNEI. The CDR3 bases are TGTGCCAGCAGTGTCCCGGTAGCGGGAGGATTTTACTACGAGCAGTACTTC. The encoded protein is CASSVPVAGGFYYEQYF.

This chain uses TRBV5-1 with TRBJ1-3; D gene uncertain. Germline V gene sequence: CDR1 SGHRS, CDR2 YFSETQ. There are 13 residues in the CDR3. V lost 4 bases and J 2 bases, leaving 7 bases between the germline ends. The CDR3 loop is CASSPLTGNTIYF. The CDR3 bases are TGCGCCAGCAGCCCCCTAACTGGAAACACCATATATTTT.

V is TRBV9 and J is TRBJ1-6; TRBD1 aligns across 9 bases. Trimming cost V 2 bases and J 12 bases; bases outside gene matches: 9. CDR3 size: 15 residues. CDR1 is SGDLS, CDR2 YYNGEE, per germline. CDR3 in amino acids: CASSVAGQGPLPLHF. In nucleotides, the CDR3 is TGTGCCAGCAGCGTCGCAGGACAGGGGCCCTTACCCCTCCACTTT.